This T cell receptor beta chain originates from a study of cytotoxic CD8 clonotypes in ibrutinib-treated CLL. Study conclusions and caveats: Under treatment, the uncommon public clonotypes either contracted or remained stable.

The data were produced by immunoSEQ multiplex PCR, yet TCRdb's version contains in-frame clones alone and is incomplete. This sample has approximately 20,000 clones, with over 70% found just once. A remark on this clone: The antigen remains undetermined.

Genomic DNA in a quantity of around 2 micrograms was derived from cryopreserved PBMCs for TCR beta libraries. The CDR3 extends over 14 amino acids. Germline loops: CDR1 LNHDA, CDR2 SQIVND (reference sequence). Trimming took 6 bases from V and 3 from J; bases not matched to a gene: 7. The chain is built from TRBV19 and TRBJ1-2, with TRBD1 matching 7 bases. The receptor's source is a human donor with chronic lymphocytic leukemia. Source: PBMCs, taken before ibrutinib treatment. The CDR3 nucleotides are TGTGCCAGTAGGATACAGGGGTCAGACTATGGCTACACCTTC. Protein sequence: CASRIQGSDYGYTF.